The subject of this entry is one T cell receptor (beta chain). This table comes from immunoSEQ multiplex PCR, and its TCRdb copy is limited to in-frame clones, with some not included. This sample has 200,000 to 250,000 clones, with more than 75% found just once. The data originate from a study of blood T cell repertoires in COVID-19. Across about two dozen US areas, participants ranged in age from roughly 18 to 95 years. Categorization into cohorts depended on clinical history that participants reported. CDR3 length: 14 amino acids. Germline CDR1 reads LNHDA; CDR2 reads SQIVND (reference sequence). Between the trimmed V and J ends, which lost 7 bases and 2 bases, there was a span of 14 bases.

Material for sequencing was PBMCs or T cells enriched from blood (not recorded which). The chain carries TRBV19 and TRBJ1-1; tentatively, D is TRBD1 (5 bases). The sequence was collected from a woman between 45 and 65 years old who had recovered from COVID-19. The CDR3 is CASTPRDSNTEAFF. The CDR3, as DNA: TGTGCCAGTACCCCCCGAGACAGTAACACTGAAGCTTTCTTT.